This is a list of T cell receptor beta chains from one sample in a study of beta chain features in type 1 diabetes. Sequenced by immunoSEQ multiplex PCR; TCRdb stores in-frame clones only, minus some. This table holds around 160,000 clones, approximately 52% found once. Sample: Tregs from blood. Every receptor here comes from a man younger than 30 in good health. Each CDR3 is given with its conserved first and last residue. D genes are given only for firm matches. Some rows have no size entry. The others give once, few or many, or a class for an expanded clone.

d_gene,len,j_gene,v_gene,abundance,CDR3nt,CDR3aa
.,14,TRBJ2-2,TRBV9,few,TGTGCCAGCACGAGGGGGATGAGAGGCGGGGAGCTGTTTTTT,CASTRGMRGGELFF
.,12,TRBJ1-1,TRBV14,.,TGTGCCAGCAGCCACCGACAGTCTCGAGCTTTCTTT,CASSHRQSRAFF
TRBD1,14,TRBJ1-2,TRBV5-4,few,TGTGCCAGCAGCTTCGGACAGGGCCTTTCCGGCTACACCTTC,CASSFGQGLSGYTF
.,14,TRBJ1-3,TRBV7-3,.,TGTGCCAGCAGCTTCGGGGGCTCTGGAAACACCATATATTTT,CASSFGGSGNTIYF
TRBD1,16,TRBJ2-7,TRBV5-1,.,TGCGCCAGCAGCGGAGTGACCGGGACAGGTTCCTACGAGCAGTACTTC,CASSGVTGTGSYEQYF
.,14,TRBJ1-5,TRBV9,.,TGTGCCAGCAGCGGGGGAGGGCGCAATCAGCCCCAGCATTTT,CASSGGGRNQPQHF
.,16,TRBJ2-2,TRBV7-2,.,TGTGCCAGCAGCTGGGTCCCAGGGTTTGGGACCGGGGAGCTGTTTTTT,CASSWVPGFGTGELFF
.,14,TRBJ2-3,TRBV6-6,.,TGTGCCAGCAGTTACACTCCAAGCACAGATACGCAGTATTTT,CASSYTPSTDTQYF
TRBD2,18,TRBJ2-5,TRBV4-2,.,TGTGCCAGCAGCCCTAAATTTACGACTAGCGGGGCCTCAGAGACCCAGTACTTC,CASSPKFTTSGASETQYF
TRBD2,16,TRBJ2-5,TRBV18,.,TGTGCCAGCTCACCATACAGCGGGGTGATGGGAGAGACCCAGTACTTC,CASSPYSGVMGETQYF
.,13,TRBJ2-3,TRBV18,few,TGTGCCAGCTTATCGCGTAGCACAGATACGCAGTATTTT,CASLSRSTDTQYF
TRBD1,16,TRBJ1-1,TRBV28,few,TGTGCCAGCAGTTTTCGTTTCGGACAGGGGTTAAGTGAAGCTTTCTTT,CASSFRFGQGLSEAFF
.,14,TRBJ1-2,TRBV28,.,TGTGCCAGCAGTAAAGCCAACCCTAACTATGGCTACACCTTC,CASSKANPNYGYTF
TRBD1,17,TRBJ2-2,TRBV18,.,TGTGCCAGCTCACCACCCGGGACAGGAAGGTTCACCGGGGAGCTGTTTTTT,CASSPPGTGRFTGELFF
.,13,TRBJ2-3,TRBV18,.,TGTGCCAGCGCACAGACTAGCACAGATACGCAGTATTTT,CASAQTSTDTQYF
TRBD1,15,TRBJ2-3,TRBV6-4,few,TGTGCCAGCAGTGATCCGGGACAGGGGCCAGATACGCAGTATTTT,CASSDPGQGPDTQYF
.,15,TRBJ2-7,TRBV19,.,TGTGCCAGTAGTATTGGGGGGGCAGCAGGGGACGAGCAGTACTTC,CASSIGGAAGDEQYF
.,17,TRBJ2-4,TRBV23-1,.,TGCGCCAGCACTAATAAGGGGCAGTCCATAGCCAAAAACATTCAGTACTTC,CASTNKGQSIAKNIQYF
.,13,TRBJ2-7,TRBV7-2,few,TGTGCCAGCAGCTTGTCAGTCTCCTACGAGCAGTACTTC,CASSLSVSYEQYF
TRBD1,12,TRBJ2-7,TRBV28,once,TGTGCCTGTGGACAGGGTGGCCACGAGCAGTACTTC,CACGQGGHEQYF
.,13,TRBJ1-2,TRBV19,.,TGTGCCAGTAGACCTCAGGGAATTGATGGCTACACCTTC,CASRPQGIDGYTF
.,13,TRBJ1-4,TRBV5-1,few,TGCGCCAGCAGCGCGGAAATTAATGAAAAACTGTTTTTT,CASSAEINEKLFF
.,15,TRBJ1-5,TRBV28,.,TGTGCCAGCAGTTTAGTGAGGTATAGCAATCAGCCCCAGCATTTT,CASSLVRYSNQPQHF
TRBD1,15,TRBJ2-2,TRBV28,few,TGTGCCAGCAGTTTGTACAGGGGGCTCACCGGGGAGCTGTTTTTT,CASSLYRGLTGELFF
TRBD1,14,TRBJ1-2,TRBV7-9,few,TGTGCCAGCAGCTTCCGGACAGGGGACTATGGCTACACCTTC,CASSFRTGDYGYTF
.,12,TRBJ2-7,TRBV29-1,few,TGCAGCGGGGGCCCAGGGGACTACGAGCAGTACTTC,CSGGPGDYEQYF
.,14,TRBJ2-1,TRBV10-3,once,TGTGCCATCAGTGAGGACAGCTCCTACAATGAGCAGTTCTTC,CAISEDSSYNEQFF
.,16,TRBJ1-6,TRBV4-1,few,TGCGCCAGCAGCCAAGATGGTGGGCAGGGGACTTCACCCCTCCACTTT,CASSQDGGQGTSPLHF
.,15,TRBJ2-7,TRBV5-4,.,TGTGCCAGCAGCTTGGGGAGGGACGGAACCTACGAGCAGTACTTC,CASSLGRDGTYEQYF
TRBD1,15,TRBJ2-7,TRBV7-8,.,TGTGCCAGCAGCTTAGTGGGACAGGGATTCTACGAGCAGTACTTC,CASSLVGQGFYEQYF
TRBD1,13,TRBJ1-1,TRBV18,.,TGTGCCAGCTCACCCGGACAGGGCCTAGAAGCTTTCTTT,CASSPGQGLEAFF
TRBD2,15,TRBJ2-3,TRBV7-9,few,TGTGCCAGCACGCCAGCGGGGGGAACCACAGATACGCAGTATTTT,CASTPAGGTTDTQYF
.,12,TRBJ2-1,TRBV5-4,.,TGTGCCAGCACAGACAGGTACAATGAGCAGTTCTTC,CASTDRYNEQFF
.,15,TRBJ2-7,TRBV30,.,TGTGCCTGGAGTGTACGAGCTGGACATCGCGGCGAGCAGTACTTC,CAWSVRAGHRGEQYF
TRBD1,15,TRBJ2-3,TRBV7-9,.,TGTGCCAGCAGCCTTGGCAGGGGGCTTACAGATACGCAGTATTTT,CASSLGRGLTDTQYF
TRBD2,15,TRBJ2-7,TRBV7-9,.,TGTGCCAGCAGCTTGAGGGAGGGTGGCGACTACGAGCAGTACTTC,CASSLREGGDYEQYF
.,15,TRBJ1-6,TRBV4-1,.,TGCGCCAGCAGCCGAGGCCAGGGAAGAAATTCACCCCTCCACTTT,CASSRGQGRNSPLHF
.,14,TRBJ2-2,TRBV6-5,few,TGTGCCAGCAGTTCAGGGTTCGGCACCGGGGAGCTGTTTTTT,CASSSGFGTGELFF
TRBD1,16,TRBJ2-7,TRBV9,.,TGTGCCGGCAGCGCGCTCCGGGACAGGGGGCTACACGAGCAGTACTTC,CAGSALRDRGLHEQYF
.,12,TRBJ1-2,TRBV29-1,.,TGCAGCGTTGACAGGGGAACCTATGGCTACACCTTC,CSVDRGTYGYTF
TRBD1,15,TRBJ1-4,TRBV28,.,TGTGCCAGCTCCGACAGGGAGAGAGGGTATGAAAAACTGTTTTTT,CASSDRERGYEKLFF
.,13,TRBJ1-3,TRBV28,.,TGTGCCAACCCCGGGGGGGCCGGAAACACCATATATTTT,CANPGGAGNTIYF
.,14,TRBJ1-2,TRBV5-1,few,TGCGCCAGCAGCTTTGGACAGAGATTCTATGGCTACACCTTC,CASSFGQRFYGYTF
.,14,TRBJ1-1,TRBV5-1,.,TGCGCCAGCAGCTTGGACAGTCTGAACACTGAAGCTTTCTTT,CASSLDSLNTEAFF
.,16,TRBJ2-1,TRBV30,.,TGTGCCTGGAGTGTAGGAGGCCGGTGGGCCTACAATGAGCAGTTCTTC,CAWSVGGRWAYNEQFF
.,10,TRBJ1-2,TRBV20-1,.,TGCAGCCAACGGGACTATGGCTACACCTTC,CSQRDYGYTF
.,15,TRBJ2-3,TRBV6-6,.,TGTGCCAGCACCCCTCCCGGCCGCCCGGGGGATACGCAGTATTTT,CASTPPGRPGDTQYF
.,14,TRBJ2-5,TRBV19,.,TGTGCCAGTAGTTCAGGACAATTACAAGAGACCCAGTACTTC,CASSSGQLQETQYF
.,13,TRBJ2-7,TRBV7-2,few,TGTGCCAGCAGCTCCCCTAACCGTTACGAGCAGTACTTC,CASSSPNRYEQYF
.,15,TRBJ2-2,TRBV6-5,.,TGTGCCAGCAGTCGACAGGCCCCGGATACCGGGGAGCTGTTTTTT,CASSRQAPDTGELFF
.,14,TRBJ1-6,TRBV30,.,TGTGCCTGGAGTCTAAGTCGGGGTAGTTCCCCCCTCCACTTT,CAWSLSRGSSPLHF
.,14,TRBJ1-1,TRBV4-3,.,TGCGCCAGCAGCCACGGTCGGACTGCCACTGAAGCTTTCTTT,CASSHGRTATEAFF
TRBD1,13,TRBJ2-5,TRBV7-9,few,TGTGCCGCTGACCCGACAGGGTCCGGGACCCAGTACTTC,CAADPTGSGTQYF
TRBD2,15,TRBJ2-5,TRBV7-2,.,TGTGCCAGCAGCCCTCCCGGGGGGGTACGAGAGACCCAGTACTTC,CASSPPGGVRETQYF
TRBD1,13,TRBJ2-5,TRBV30,.,TGTGCCTGGAGTGTCCAGGGGGTAGAGACCCAGTACTTC,CAWSVQGVETQYF
.,15,TRBJ2-3,TRBV7-9,.,TGTGCCAGCAGCTCCCTTACAGGGCCCACAGATACGCAGTATTTT,CASSSLTGPTDTQYF